This entry lists 10 T cell receptor beta chains sequenced from one sample in a study of long-term antiretroviral therapy in people with HIV. At survey level, the immunoSEQ assay was run in its v3.0 version. Profiled with immunoSEQ multiplex PCR; TCRdb holds only in-frame clones, not every one. The sample contains some 30,000 clones, 70% to 90% of which appear only once. The material was unsorted PBMCs, obtained 1.8 years after starting antiretroviral therapy. These TCRs come from a woman aged 18-30 years with HIV.

This clone was seen only once. V and J are TRBV5-1 and TRBJ2-5; TRBD1 matches 10 bases. This CDR3 region has 14 residues. The junction had 3 bases not matched to a gene; V was cut back by 5 bases and J by 2 bases. CDR1 and CDR2 from the germline V gene are SGHRS and YFSETQ. The CDR3 sequence is CASSQGQGQETQYF. DNA of the CDR3: TGCGCCAGCAGTCAGGGACAGGGGCAAGAGACCCAGTACTTC.

The chain joins TRBV28 to TRBJ1-2; possibly TRBD1 for D (5 bases). The CDR3 totals 11 residues. Trimming left V 6 bases short and J 5 bases short, with 7 bases between. Germline V gene data show CDR1 as MDHEN and CDR2 as SYDVKM. CDR3 bases: TGTGCCAGCAGCCGGGGGTATGGCTACACCTTC. Protein: CASSRGYGYTF.

J is TRBJ2-5 and V is TRBV28; D is possibly TRBD1 (6 bases). Germline CDR1 is MDHEN and CDR2 is SYDVKM. The CDR3 sequence is 16 residues long. V was shortened by 2 bases and J by 0 bases, with 13 bases between the two germline ends. CDR3 DNA sequence: TGTGCCAGCAGTTTACTGGACAGCCAAAACCAAGAGACCCAGTACTTC. Protein product: CASSLLDSQNQETQYF.

The CDR3, as DNA: TGTGCCAGCAGCTCCCAAGCGGGGGTCATAGGCGGGGAGCTGTTTTTT. Its protein product is CASSSQAGVIGGELFF. The rearrangement links TRBV7-9 to TRBJ2-2, with 8 bases lining up with TRBD2. CDR3 length: 16 residues. Germline V gene lookup returns CDR1 SEHNR and CDR2 FQNEAQ (reference sequence). Trimming took 4 bases from V and 7 from J; bases not matched to a gene: 11.

CDR3 in amino acids: CASSQRGRYPGELFF. The CDR3 DNA is TGTGCCAGCAGCCAACGCGGGAGGTATCCCGGGGAGCTGTTTTTT. The chain recombines TRBV4-2 with TRBJ2-2, with 8 bases identical to TRBD2. The V gene's germline CDR1 is LGHNA and CDR2 YNFKEQ. Trimming at V came to 2 bases and at J to 6 bases, leaving 5 bases not matched to a gene. The CDR3 has 15 amino acids.

The gene calls are TRBV5-1 and TRBJ1-5; D remains ambiguous. This CDR3 region has 16 residues. The V end lost 0 bases, the J end lost 7 bases, and 17 bases lay between the germline ends. Germline-derived CDR1 and CDR2 are SGHRS and YFSETQ. The CDR3 spells CASSLGPERYLQPQHF. CDR3 DNA sequence: TGCGCCAGCAGCTTGGGGCCAGAAAGGTATTTGCAGCCCCAGCATTTT.

V usage is TRBV7-8 and J usage is TRBJ2-5, with no clear D. The germline CDR1 and CDR2 sequences are SGHVS and FQNEAQ. Trimming pared 1 base from V and 0 bases from J, leaving 9 bases between. There are 15 residues in the CDR3. Here the CDR3 reads CASSLVVDHQETQYF. In nucleotides, the CDR3 is TGTGCCAGCAGCTTAGTGGTAGACCACCAAGAGACCCAGTACTTC.

The chain links TRBV14 to TRBJ2-1; D is unresolved. The CDR3 is made up of 14 amino acids. In germline, CDR1 is SGHDN, CDR2 FVKESK. Trimming removed 0 bases at V and 10 bases at J, with 13 bases between. CDR3 in amino acids: CASSQERIPGEQFF. The DNA of the CDR3 is TGTGCCAGCAGCCAAGAGCGTATACCCGGGGAGCAGTTCTTC.

Of note for this clone: Its ends do not fully match the called genes, so a read error is possible. The V call is TRBV11-2, the J call TRBJ2-7, with D perhaps TRBD2 (5 bases). Germline-derived CDR1 and CDR2 are SGHAT and FQNNGV. The CDR3 totals 13 residues. CDR3 sequence: CASSAIAPDFHNF. CDR3 coding DNA: TGTGCCAGCAGCGCCATAGCGCCTGACTTTCATAACTTC.

This chain connects TRBV5-1 to TRBJ2-5, with 11 positions matching TRBD1. The CDR3 runs 16 residues. V shed 0 bases and J 1 base; nucleotides not matched to a gene: 2. Germline CDR1 reads SGHRS; CDR2 reads YFSETQ. CDR3 region: CASSLGGTGGQETQYF. The CDR3, as DNA: TGCGCCAGCAGCTTGGGGGGGACAGGGGGCCAAGAGACCCAGTACTTC.